This T cell receptor beta chain came from a study of cytomegalovirus exposure and HLA in healthy donors. This CDR3 is built from 14 residues. Germline V CDR1 and CDR2: MNHNY, SVGAGI (reference sequence). The V gene lost 7 bases and the J gene lost 8 bases, with 20 bases spanning the gap. The PCR was carried out with 60 Vbeta primers and 13 Jbeta primers. Clones were read by immunoSEQ multiplex PCR, and TCRdb kept only the in-frame ones, dropping some. The sample has roughly 100,000 clones; about 70% are singletons. This rearrangement joins TRBV6-6 to TRBJ1-2; D uncertain. The sequence was collected from a woman aged 45-65 years in good health and CMV-seropositive. The sample taken for sequencing was PBMCs. CDR3 nucleotides: TGTGCCAGCAACAGTATCCTCCTTGCGGGCGGCTACACCTTC. Its translation: CASNSILLAGGYTF.